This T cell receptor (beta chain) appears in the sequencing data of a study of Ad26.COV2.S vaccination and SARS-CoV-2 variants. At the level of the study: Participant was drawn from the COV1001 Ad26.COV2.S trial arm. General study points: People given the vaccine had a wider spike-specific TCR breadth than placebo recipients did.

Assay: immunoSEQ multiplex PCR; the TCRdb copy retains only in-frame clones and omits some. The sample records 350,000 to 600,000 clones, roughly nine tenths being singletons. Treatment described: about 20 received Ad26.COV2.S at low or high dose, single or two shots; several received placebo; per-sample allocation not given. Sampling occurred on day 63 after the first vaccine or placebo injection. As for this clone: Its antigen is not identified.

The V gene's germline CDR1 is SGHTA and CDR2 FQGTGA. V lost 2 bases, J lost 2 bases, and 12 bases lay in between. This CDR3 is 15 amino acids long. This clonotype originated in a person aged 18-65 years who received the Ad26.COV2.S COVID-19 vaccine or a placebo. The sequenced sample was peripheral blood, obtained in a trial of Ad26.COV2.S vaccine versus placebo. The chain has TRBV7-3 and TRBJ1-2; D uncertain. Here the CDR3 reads CASSLDGLSNYGYTF. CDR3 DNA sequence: TGTGCCAGCAGCTTAGATGGACTCTCAAACTATGGCTACACCTTC.